The rows below give T cell receptor beta chains drawn from one sample of a study of patients and donors after allogeneic stem cell transplantation. TCRdb called the RT-PCR reads again in MiXCR, with one record for every CDR3 protein. The sample includes approximately 410,000 distinct CDR3 sequences, approximately 16% seen only once; the top ten take less than 8%. Sequencing was done on a sample of blood, either unsorted or a sorted T cell fraction (not recorded which). Receptors were obtained from a human donor who was either an allogeneic HSCT recipient or a stem cell or donor lymphocyte infusion donor (not recorded which). It is not recorded whose cells these are; they may come from a transplant donor. Each CDR3 is given without its conserved first and last residue. D genes are given only for firm matches.

v_gene,d_gene,j_gene,CDR3aa
TRBV6-1,NA,TRBJ1-1,ASSEGVAVEAF
TRBV4-1,NA,TRBJ2-7,ASSQDFGGSTYEQY
TRBV9,NA,TRBJ2-7,ASSRTAWGTYEQY
TRBV29-1,NA,TRBJ1-1,SARGRPNTEAF
TRBV7-9,TRBD2,TRBJ2-7,ASSSRLAREQY
TRBV9,TRBD1,TRBJ2-1,ASSLGDRDRNEQF
TRBV24-1,NA,TRBJ1-2,ATSGRNYGYT
TRBV29-1,NA,TRBJ2-1,SVEFGSSYNEQF
TRBV19,NA,TRBJ1-1,ASRPTNTEAF
TRBV12-3/TRBV12-4,NA,TRBJ1-3,ASSSLAGKDTIY
TRBV7-9,TRBD1,TRBJ2-7,ASSLGGTGMYEQY
TRBV10-3,NA,TRBJ2-1,AISESIGHEQF
TRBV20-1,NA,TRBJ2-3,SAGERPTDTQY
TRBV11-2,TRBD1,TRBJ2-7,ASSSLLQGVWQY
TRBV7-6,NA,TRBJ1-5,ASSLRLSQPQH
TRBV9,NA,TRBJ2-7,ASSVVGQPAYEQY
TRBV7-2,NA,TRBJ2-7,ASSLDFSRRYEQY
TRBV5-1,NA,TRBJ1-1,ASSLTGTVNTEAF
TRBV5-1,NA,TRBJ2-1,ASSPKSRGPPLNEQF
TRBV5-1,TRBD2,TRBJ2-1,ASSALAATYNEQF
TRBV19,TRBD1,TRBJ1-3,ASRQTGMGNTIY
TRBV7-2,TRBD1,TRBJ2-5,ASSLDRGAETQY
TRBV28,NA,TRBJ2-7,ASSRETGTFYEQY
TRBV12-3/TRBV12-4,TRBD2,TRBJ2-3,ASRAGLAASTDTQY
TRBV5-6,NA,TRBJ1-5,ASSQGTANQPQH
TRBV4-2,TRBD2,TRBJ2-3,ASSQGHSGGEGLDTQY
TRBV4-3,NA,TRBJ1-5,ASSQGSGINQPQH
TRBV6-2/TRBV6-3,NA,TRBJ1-5,ASSYGGENQPQH
TRBV5-1,NA,TRBJ2-1,ASSLANDTSKSSYNEQF